This is a list of T cell receptor beta chains from one sample in a study of T-cell reconstitution after alpha-beta-depleted transplantation in children. TCRdb fed the PCR reads into MiXCR, producing one record per CDR3 protein. The sample lists about a million distinct CDR3 sequences, around 30% occurring once. This material consisted of PBMCs, mostly from graft donor cells, taken 360 days after TCRalphabeta/CD19-depleted stem cell transplant. The receptors come from a boy in the first two years of life who had a stem cell transplant for SCID, so the T cells may come from the graft donor. Both conserved end residues are trimmed from each CDR3.

>TRBJ2-2|TRBV20-1
SARLANTGELF
>TRBJ2-1|TRBV6-2/TRBV6-3
ASSYEGGGFYNEQF
>TRBJ1-4|TRBV10-3
AISESGQVNEKLF
>TRBJ2-1|TRBV7-3
ASSLTGLATYNEQF
>TRBJ1-2|TRBV27
ASSFPPDRESYGYT
>TRBJ1-1|TRBV28
ASSQSVNTEAF
>TRBJ2-5|TRBV6-1
ASRVPSGGLFLRETQY
>TRBJ2-1|TRBV9
ASSVATSNGDEQF
>TRBJ1-5|TRBV12-3/TRBV12-4
ASSPFYLNSNQPQH
>TRBJ2-5|TRBV5-1
ASSLGGDQETQY
>TRBJ2-3|TRBV20-1
SASHTGADTQY
>TRBJ2-3|TRBV10-3
AISPYRDTNTDTQY
>TRBJ2-4|TRBV5-5
ASSLSGIGVENIQY
>TRBJ2-2|TRBV5-1
ASSLDQYTGELF
>TRBJ2-5|TRBV7-6
ASSPGTSGQTQY
>TRBJ1-1|TRBV7-8
ASSLASTGNTEAF
>TRBJ2-3|TRBV28
ASSFSDYRQDTQY
>TRBJ2-1|TRBV5-1
ASSLAVLAGRNEQF
>TRBJ2-1|TRBV5-1
ASSPLRSGGPSNEQF
>TRBJ2-1|TRBV10-3
AISDLEGNEQF
>TRBJ1-5|TRBV6-5
ASSYEGESLGPQH
>TRBJ2-7|TRBV20-1
SASLGGSYEQY
>TRBJ2-5|TRBV5-1
ASSFGGDQETQY
>TRBJ1-5|TRBV20-1
SATTGMIQPQH
>TRBJ2-2|TRBV5-1
ATRRGNGELF
>TRBJ2-1|TRBV7-9
ASSLVGGVYNEQF
>TRBJ2-7|TRBV6-1
ASTLGQGAREQY
>TRBJ2-4|TRBV4-3
ASSQGRTGLAKNIQY
>TRBJ2-2|TRBV7-8
ASSLVGTTGELF
>TRBJ1-1|TRBV5-1
ASSYPGTRNTEAF
>TRBJ2-7|TRBV30
AWSVMAGVEQY
>TRBJ2-3|TRBV5-1
ASTIGVADTDTQY
>TRBJ2-7|TRBV29-1
SVLGDSTYEQY
>TRBJ2-2|TRBV12-3/TRBV12-4
ASSSLAGTGELF
>TRBJ1-5|TRBV12-3/TRBV12-4
ASSFGPVWPQH
>TRBJ2-2|TRBV3-1
ASSQVMRTTGELF
>TRBJ2-5|TRBV7-2
ARSFGQIETQY
>TRBJ2-1|TRBV11-2
ASSPRENEQF
>TRBJ2-6|TRBV2
ASSLDRGNVLT
>TRBJ2-1|TRBV7-6
ASSLLGDRVYNEQF
>TRBJ2-3|TRBV5-1
ASSWEGLATDTQY
>TRBJ1-1|TRBV29-1
SVERTGKGNTEAF
>TRBJ2-5|TRBV10-3
AISESGAREETQY
>TRBJ1-1|TRBV7-8
ASSLDPAGMNTEAF
>TRBJ2-3|TRBV11-2
ASSHSRDPDTDTQY
>TRBJ1-2|TRBV28
ASSLRDRGRRYGYT
>TRBJ2-5|TRBV5-1
ASSLGLAGAKYQETQY
>TRBJ2-3|TRBV12-3/TRBV12-4
ASSSHLGDTQY
>TRBJ2-5|TRBV7-3
ASSLRWGETQY
>TRBJ2-7|TRBV18
ASSPNRVPKLEQY
>TRBJ1-4|TRBV20-1
SARAGSATNEKLF
>TRBJ2-5|TRBV5-1
ASSIDQETQY
>TRBJ1-4|TRBV20-1
SAKRDAGNEKLF